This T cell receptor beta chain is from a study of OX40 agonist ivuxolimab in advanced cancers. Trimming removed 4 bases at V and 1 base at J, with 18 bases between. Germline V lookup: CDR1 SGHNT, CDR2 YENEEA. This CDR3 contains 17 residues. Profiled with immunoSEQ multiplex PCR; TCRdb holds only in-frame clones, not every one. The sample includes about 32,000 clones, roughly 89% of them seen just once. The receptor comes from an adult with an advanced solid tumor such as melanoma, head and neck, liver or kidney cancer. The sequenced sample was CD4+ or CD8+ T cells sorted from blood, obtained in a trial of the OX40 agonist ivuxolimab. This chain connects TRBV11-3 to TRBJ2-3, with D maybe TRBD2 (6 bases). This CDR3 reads CASSSASGRGGTDTQYF. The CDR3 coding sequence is TGTGCCAGCAGCTCAGCCTCCGGGAGAGGCGGCACAGATACGCAGTATTTT.